The rows below give T cell receptor beta chains drawn from one sample of a study of PD-L1 blockade in urothelial cancer. Sequencing used immunoSEQ multiplex PCR; TCRdb keeps in-frame clones, though not all of them. Altogether around 92,000 clones are present, more than 80% being singletons, with the ten largest covering about 1%. This specimen was PBMCs, taken around atezolizumab (anti-PD-L1) treatment. All receptors derive from an elderly woman with urothelial cancer. CDR3s include the opening cysteine and the closing phenylalanine or tryptophan. Fields, in order: clone size, V gene, D gene, J gene, CDR3 protein, CDR3 DNA. D genes are given only for firm matches. Clone sizes are given selectively: once, few, many, or a class where the clone is expanded.

abundance: NA; v_gene: TRBV5-1; d_gene: TRBD1; j_gene: TRBJ2-7; CDR3aa: CASSLAGGQVTSYEQYF; CDR3nt: TGCGCCAGCAGCTTGGCTGGGGGACAGGTGACCTCCTACGAGCAGTACTTC
abundance: once; v_gene: TRBV28; d_gene: TRBD2; j_gene: TRBJ2-7; CDR3aa: CASSFLTSRFYEQYF; CDR3nt: TGTGCCAGCAGTTTCTTGACTAGCCGTTTCTACGAGCAGTACTTC
abundance: NA; v_gene: TRBV20-1; d_gene: NA; j_gene: TRBJ2-7; CDR3aa: CSASSGDQQYF; CDR3nt: TGCAGTGCTAGTTCAGGGGATCAGCAGTACTTC
abundance: NA; v_gene: TRBV11-2; d_gene: NA; j_gene: TRBJ1-1; CDR3aa: CASSLPDTEAFF; CDR3nt: TGTGCCAGCAGCTTACCAGACACTGAAGCTTTCTTT
abundance: NA; v_gene: TRBV5-4; d_gene: NA; j_gene: TRBJ2-4; CDR3aa: CASSLQGTIQNIQYF; CDR3nt: TGTGCCAGCAGCTTGCAGGGAACAATCCAAAACATTCAGTACTTC
abundance: NA; v_gene: TRBV4-1; d_gene: NA; j_gene: TRBJ1-2; CDR3aa: CASSPGGGPGYGYTF; CDR3nt: TGCGCCAGCAGCCCGGGCGGGGGGCCCGGCTATGGCTACACCTTC
abundance: NA; v_gene: TRBV6-1; d_gene: NA; j_gene: TRBJ2-7; CDR3aa: CASSERYEQYF; CDR3nt: TGTGCCAGCAGTGAACGGTACGAGCAGTACTTC
abundance: NA; v_gene: TRBV19; d_gene: TRBD1; j_gene: TRBJ2-1; CDR3aa: CASSIWDRGLDEQFF; CDR3nt: TGTGCCAGTAGTATTTGGGACAGGGGATTGGATGAGCAGTTCTTC
abundance: NA; v_gene: TRBV7-3; d_gene: TRBD1; j_gene: TRBJ2-1; CDR3aa: CASSKQGYNEQFF; CDR3nt: TGTGCCAGCAGCAAACAGGGGTACAATGAGCAGTTCTTC
abundance: NA; v_gene: TRBV14; d_gene: NA; j_gene: TRBJ2-2; CDR3aa: CASSREGHSNTGELFF; CDR3nt: TGTGCCAGCAGCCGAGAGGGACATTCGAACACCGGGGAGCTGTTTTTT
abundance: NA; v_gene: TRBV25-1; d_gene: NA; j_gene: TRBJ1-2; CDR3aa: CASEGGGWYGYTF; CDR3nt: TGTGCCAGTGAGGGGGGGGGCTGGTATGGCTACACCTTC
abundance: NA; v_gene: TRBV29-1; d_gene: TRBD2; j_gene: TRBJ2-1; CDR3aa: CSVEGLAGSQRQFF; CDR3nt: TGCAGCGTTGAAGGACTAGCGGGGTCCCAGAGGCAGTTCTTC
abundance: NA; v_gene: TRBV27; d_gene: TRBD2; j_gene: TRBJ2-1; CDR3aa: CASSFEAGGRVEQFF; CDR3nt: TGTGCCAGCAGTTTCGAGGCGGGAGGGCGGGTTGAGCAGTTCTTC
abundance: once; v_gene: TRBV12-5; d_gene: TRBD1; j_gene: TRBJ2-7; CDR3aa: CASGLDRDYEQYF; CDR3nt: TGTGCTAGTGGTTTAGACAGGGACTACGAGCAGTACTTC
abundance: NA; v_gene: TRBV14; d_gene: NA; j_gene: TRBJ1-3; CDR3aa: CASSPTGNTIYF; CDR3nt: TGTGCCAGCAGCCCCACTGGAAACACCATATATTTT
abundance: NA; v_gene: TRBV11-2; d_gene: TRBD2; j_gene: TRBJ2-7; CDR3aa: CASSLGTSGRHEQYF; CDR3nt: TGTGCCAGCAGCTTAGGTACTAGCGGGAGGCACGAGCAGTACTTC
abundance: NA; v_gene: TRBV28; d_gene: TRBD1; j_gene: TRBJ1-3; CDR3aa: CAGQGASGNTIYF; CDR3nt: TGTGCCGGACAGGGGGCCTCTGGAAACACCATATATTTT
abundance: NA; v_gene: TRBV18; d_gene: NA; j_gene: TRBJ2-7; CDR3aa: CASSPRGTPYEQYF; CDR3nt: TGTGCCAGCTCACCACGCGGGACCCCCTACGAGCAGTACTTC
abundance: NA; v_gene: TRBV7-7; d_gene: TRBD1; j_gene: TRBJ2-1; CDR3aa: CASSQGQEYNEQFF; CDR3nt: TGTGCCAGCAGCCAGGGACAGGAATACAATGAGCAGTTCTTC
abundance: NA; v_gene: TRBV7-9; d_gene: NA; j_gene: TRBJ2-1; CDR3aa: CASSSMGEGVNNEQFF; CDR3nt: TGTGCCAGCAGCTCCATGGGGGAGGGGGTCAACAATGAGCAGTTCTTC
abundance: NA; v_gene: TRBV10-1; d_gene: TRBD2; j_gene: TRBJ2-5; CDR3aa: CASSGASGRQTQYF; CDR3nt: TGCGCCAGCAGTGGAGCTAGCGGGAGGCAGACCCAGTACTTC
abundance: NA; v_gene: TRBV19; d_gene: TRBD1; j_gene: TRBJ1-5; CDR3aa: CASSPRQGAISNQPQHF; CDR3nt: TGTGCCAGTAGTCCTCGACAGGGGGCGATAAGCAATCAGCCCCAGCATTTT
abundance: NA; v_gene: TRBV19; d_gene: NA; j_gene: TRBJ1-2; CDR3aa: CASSIGTSNYGYTF; CDR3nt: TGTGCCAGTAGTATAGGGACTTCTAACTATGGCTACACCTTC
abundance: NA; v_gene: TRBV27; d_gene: NA; j_gene: TRBJ1-1; CDR3aa: CASSVLGQINTEAFF; CDR3nt: TGTGCCAGCAGTGTGCTTGGACAAATTAACACTGAAGCTTTCTTT
abundance: once; v_gene: TRBV6-4; d_gene: TRBD2; j_gene: TRBJ2-2; CDR3aa: CASSREGWNTGELFF; CDR3nt: TGTGCCAGCAGTAGGGAGGGCTGGAACACCGGGGAGCTGTTTTTT
abundance: NA; v_gene: TRBV10-3; d_gene: NA; j_gene: TRBJ1-2; CDR3aa: CAISESAGRNNYGYTF; CDR3nt: TGTGCCATCAGTGAGTCTGCAGGGAGGAATAACTATGGCTACACCTTC
abundance: NA; v_gene: TRBV27; d_gene: NA; j_gene: TRBJ1-5; CDR3aa: CASSLLGAGNQPQHF; CDR3nt: TGTGCCAGCAGTTTATTGGGGGCTGGCAATCAGCCCCAGCATTTT
abundance: NA; v_gene: TRBV28; d_gene: NA; j_gene: TRBJ1-5; CDR3aa: CASSLQGAGNQPQHF; CDR3nt: TGTGCCAGCAGTCTACAGGGAGCGGGCAATCAGCCCCAGCATTTT
abundance: NA; v_gene: TRBV5-1; d_gene: NA; j_gene: TRBJ1-1; CDR3aa: CASSLTVGRATEAFF; CDR3nt: TGCGCCAGCAGCTTGACGGTAGGGCGGGCCACTGAAGCTTTCTTT
abundance: NA; v_gene: TRBV6-1; d_gene: TRBD2; j_gene: TRBJ2-1; CDR3aa: CASPRTSYEQFF; CDR3nt: TGTGCCAGCCCGCGGACTAGTTATGAGCAGTTCTTC
abundance: NA; v_gene: TRBV27; d_gene: TRBD1; j_gene: TRBJ2-7; CDR3aa: CASSIGQASYEQYF; CDR3nt: TGTGCCAGCAGTATTGGACAGGCCAGCTACGAGCAGTACTTC
abundance: once; v_gene: TRBV4-2; d_gene: NA; j_gene: TRBJ2-7; CDR3aa: CASSQDIRAYEQYF; CDR3nt: TGTGCCAGCAGCCAAGATATCAGGGCGTACGAGCAGTACTTC
abundance: NA; v_gene: TRBV7-3; d_gene: TRBD1; j_gene: TRBJ2-1; CDR3aa: CASSFAGGNEQFF; CDR3nt: TGTGCCAGCAGCTTCGCAGGGGGAAATGAGCAGTTCTTC
abundance: NA; v_gene: TRBV19; d_gene: TRBD2; j_gene: TRBJ2-1; CDR3aa: CASSPGLGYRDEQFF; CDR3nt: TGTGCCAGTAGCCCGGGACTAGGATATCGCGATGAGCAGTTCTTC
abundance: NA; v_gene: TRBV6-6; d_gene: NA; j_gene: TRBJ1-1; CDR3aa: CASSVQENTEAFF; CDR3nt: TGTGCCAGCAGTGTTCAGGAGAACACTGAAGCTTTCTTT
abundance: NA; v_gene: TRBV14; d_gene: NA; j_gene: TRBJ1-4; CDR3aa: CASSPSGVPGEKLFF; CDR3nt: TGTGCCAGCAGCCCCTCCGGGGTCCCCGGTGAAAAACTGTTTTTT
abundance: once; v_gene: TRBV5-1; d_gene: NA; j_gene: TRBJ2-2; CDR3aa: CASSLYLWAEKNTGELFF; CDR3nt: TGCGCCAGCAGCTTGTATTTATGGGCAGAGAAGAACACCGGGGAGCTGTTTTTT
abundance: NA; v_gene: TRBV5-4; d_gene: TRBD1; j_gene: TRBJ2-5; CDR3aa: CASNSFTGGEETQYF; CDR3nt: TGTGCCAGCAACTCATTTACAGGGGGCGAAGAGACCCAGTACTTC
abundance: once; v_gene: TRBV19; d_gene: NA; j_gene: TRBJ1-1; CDR3aa: CASKGRGTEAFF; CDR3nt: TGTGCCAGCAAGGGGAGGGGCACTGAAGCTTTCTTT
abundance: NA; v_gene: TRBV28; d_gene: TRBD2; j_gene: TRBJ2-5; CDR3aa: CASTGLAGGRETQYF; CDR3nt: TGTGCCAGCACAGGTCTAGCGGGGGGAAGAGAGACCCAGTACTTC
abundance: NA; v_gene: TRBV6-5; d_gene: NA; j_gene: TRBJ2-7; CDR3aa: CASKQTSPHEQYF; CDR3nt: TGTGCCAGCAAACAGACTAGTCCACACGAGCAGTACTTC
abundance: NA; v_gene: TRBV19; d_gene: NA; j_gene: TRBJ1-4; CDR3aa: CASSSSGSGGEKLFF; CDR3nt: TGTGCCAGTAGTTCCTCGGGGTCTGGAGGGGAAAAACTGTTTTTT
abundance: NA; v_gene: TRBV30; d_gene: TRBD1; j_gene: TRBJ2-7; CDR3aa: CAWSPLGQGVSYEQYF; CDR3nt: TGTGCCTGGAGCCCCCTGGGACAGGGTGTTAGCTACGAGCAGTACTTC
abundance: NA; v_gene: TRBV9; d_gene: TRBD1; j_gene: TRBJ2-3; CDR3aa: CASSVGGTGRDTQYF; CDR3nt: TGTGCCAGCAGCGTAGGTGGGACAGGTAGGGATACGCAGTATTTT
abundance: NA; v_gene: TRBV28; d_gene: NA; j_gene: TRBJ2-5; CDR3aa: CASSLRGRETQYF; CDR3nt: TGTGCCAGCAGTTTACGGGGAAGGGAGACCCAGTACTTC
abundance: once; v_gene: TRBV28; d_gene: TRBD1; j_gene: TRBJ1-2; CDR3aa: CASSLGQGVDYGYTF; CDR3nt: TGTGCCAGCAGTTTGGGACAGGGGGTTGACTATGGCTACACCTTC
abundance: NA; v_gene: TRBV28; d_gene: NA; j_gene: TRBJ2-7; CDR3aa: CASSSRYPYEQYF; CDR3nt: TGTGCCAGCAGCTCGAGGTATCCCTACGAGCAGTACTTC
abundance: few; v_gene: TRBV28; d_gene: NA; j_gene: TRBJ1-3; CDR3aa: CASSSTRGGVLGYSGNTIYF; CDR3nt: TGTGCCAGCAGTTCCACCCGGGGGGGGGTATTGGGATACTCTGGAAACACCATATATTTT
abundance: NA; v_gene: TRBV6-4; d_gene: TRBD2; j_gene: TRBJ2-1; CDR3aa: CASSGTSAYNEQFF; CDR3nt: TGTGCCAGCAGCGGGACTAGTGCCTACAATGAGCAGTTCTTC
abundance: NA; v_gene: TRBV10-1; d_gene: NA; j_gene: TRBJ1-1; CDR3aa: CASSAEGNEAFF; CDR3nt: TGCGCCAGCAGTGCAGAGGGAAACGAAGCTTTCTTT
abundance: NA; v_gene: TRBV10-2; d_gene: NA; j_gene: TRBJ2-5; CDR3aa: CASSGGRGSSETQYF; CDR3nt: TGCGCCAGCAGTGGTGGCAGGGGCTCTTCCGAGACCCAGTACTTC
abundance: few; v_gene: TRBV19; d_gene: NA; j_gene: TRBJ1-2; CDR3aa: CASSPPGRGIGYGYTF; CDR3nt: TGTGCCAGTAGTCCCCCGGGGAGGGGCATCGGCTATGGCTACACCTTC
abundance: NA; v_gene: TRBV27; d_gene: NA; j_gene: TRBJ1-4; CDR3aa: CASQGNEKLFF; CDR3nt: TGTGCCTCACAGGGTAATGAAAAACTGTTTTTT
abundance: NA; v_gene: TRBV30; d_gene: NA; j_gene: TRBJ2-1; CDR3aa: CAWSDTLRGEQFF; CDR3nt: TGTGCCTGGAGTGACACGCTCCGAGGGGAGCAGTTCTTC
abundance: NA; v_gene: TRBV9; d_gene: TRBD2; j_gene: TRBJ2-1; CDR3aa: CASSVGPAGADEQFF; CDR3nt: TGTGCCAGCAGCGTAGGGCCAGCGGGAGCCGATGAGCAGTTCTTC